This is a list of T cell receptor beta chains from one sample in a study of T cell repertoires and Cas9 in healthy adults. Data came from immunoSEQ multiplex PCR; TCRdb stores just in-frame clones and leaves some out. The sample records over 11,000 clones, 89% being singletons. Sequenced sample: Tregs (CD4+, CD25+, CD127-, CD137-, CD154-) from PBMCs; culture status not recorded. Source of these receptors: a human donor in good health. The CDR3 runs from the conserved cysteine through the conserved F or W. Each record gives: V gene, J gene, clone size, D gene, CDR3 length, CDR3 DNA, CDR3 protein. D genes are given only for firm matches. Expanded clones are given a class, and other clones once, few, many or no size at all.

v_gene: TRBV5-1; j_gene: TRBJ2-5; abundance: .; d_gene: .; len: 15; CDR3nt: TGCGCCAGCAGCGACCAGGGGATTCAGCGGGAGACCCAGTACTTC; CDR3aa: CASSDQGIQRETQYF
v_gene: TRBV7-2; j_gene: TRBJ1-1; abundance: .; d_gene: .; len: 15; CDR3nt: TGTGCCAGCAGCTTAGGGATGGCTGTGAACACTGAAGCTTTCTTT; CDR3aa: CASSLGMAVNTEAFF
v_gene: TRBV5-1; j_gene: TRBJ1-5; abundance: .; d_gene: TRBD1; len: 15; CDR3nt: TGCGCCAGCAGCTTCGGGACAGGGGAGGGTCAGCCCCAGCATTTT; CDR3aa: CASSFGTGEGQPQHF
v_gene: TRBV2; j_gene: TRBJ1-5; abundance: .; d_gene: .; len: 10; CDR3nt: TGTGCCAGCGGAAATCGGCCCCAGCATTTT; CDR3aa: CASGNRPQHF
v_gene: TRBV5-4; j_gene: TRBJ1-1; abundance: .; d_gene: .; len: 15; CDR3nt: TGTGCCAGCACCTTTGCGTTTGGGGTGAACACTGAAGCTTTCTTT; CDR3aa: CASTFAFGVNTEAFF
v_gene: TRBV7-2; j_gene: TRBJ2-1; abundance: .; d_gene: .; len: 13; CDR3nt: TGTGCCAGCAGCGCACGCGGCGGACTTGAGCAGTTCTTC; CDR3aa: CASSARGGLEQFF
v_gene: TRBV5-1; j_gene: TRBJ2-1; abundance: .; d_gene: .; len: 15; CDR3nt: TGCGCCAGCAGCTTTACACCGGGCTCCTACAATGAGCAGTTCTTC; CDR3aa: CASSFTPGSYNEQFF
v_gene: TRBV27; j_gene: TRBJ2-1; abundance: once; d_gene: .; len: 15; CDR3nt: TGTGCCAGCAGTTTGGGGGATAGCTCCTACAATGAGCAGTTCTTC; CDR3aa: CASSLGDSSYNEQFF
v_gene: TRBV11-3; j_gene: TRBJ1-1; abundance: .; d_gene: .; len: 13; CDR3nt: TGTGCCAGCAGCTTAGGGGGCCTCACTGAAGCTTTCTTT; CDR3aa: CASSLGGLTEAFF
v_gene: TRBV20-1; j_gene: TRBJ1-1; abundance: .; d_gene: .; len: 11; CDR3nt: TGCACCCGTCAGGGGAACACTGAAGCTTTCTTT; CDR3aa: CTRQGNTEAFF
v_gene: TRBV5-6; j_gene: TRBJ2-5; abundance: .; d_gene: .; len: 13; CDR3nt: TGTGCCAGCAGCTTAGGCGTCCAAGAGACCCAGTACTTC; CDR3aa: CASSLGVQETQYF
v_gene: TRBV7-2; j_gene: TRBJ1-2; abundance: .; d_gene: .; len: 14; CDR3nt: TGTGCCAGCAGCTTAGCGATCACTGCTTATGGCTACACCTTC; CDR3aa: CASSLAITAYGYTF
v_gene: TRBV5-6; j_gene: TRBJ2-1; abundance: .; d_gene: .; len: 15; CDR3nt: TGTGCCAGCAGCTTACGGACACTCTACGGCAATGAGCAGTTCTTC; CDR3aa: CASSLRTLYGNEQFF
v_gene: TRBV4-1; j_gene: TRBJ1-6; abundance: .; d_gene: TRBD1; len: 15; CDR3nt: TGCGCCAGCAGCCCCGAACAGGGGCATAATTCACCCCTCCACTTT; CDR3aa: CASSPEQGHNSPLHF
v_gene: TRBV7-9; j_gene: TRBJ1-2; abundance: .; d_gene: TRBD1; len: 13; CDR3nt: TGTGCCAGCAGCTTGACAGGGGGCTATGGCTACACCTTC; CDR3aa: CASSLTGGYGYTF
v_gene: TRBV28; j_gene: TRBJ1-6; abundance: once; d_gene: .; len: 12; CDR3nt: TGTGCCAGCCGAGGGCAAAATTCACCCCTCCACTTT; CDR3aa: CASRGQNSPLHF
v_gene: TRBV7-2; j_gene: TRBJ1-2; abundance: few; d_gene: .; len: 13; CDR3nt: TGTGCCAGTGAACAGGGACGACGTGGGGGCTACACCTTC; CDR3aa: CASEQGRRGGYTF
v_gene: TRBV18; j_gene: TRBJ1-2; abundance: .; d_gene: TRBD1; len: 16; CDR3nt: TGTGCCAGCTCACTAAGGACAGGCTGGGCTCAACTGGGCTACACCTTC; CDR3aa: CASSLRTGWAQLGYTF